The 29 T cell receptor beta chains in this list originate from one sample, sequenced in a study of blood T cell repertoires in COVID-19. Sequenced by immunoSEQ multiplex PCR; TCRdb stores in-frame clones only, minus some. The repertoire includes about 220,000 clones, roughly 80% of them detected once, and 1.3% sits in the top ten. Material for sequencing was PBMCs or T cells enriched from blood (not recorded which). These receptors were obtained from a woman aged 40 to 50 with acute COVID-19.

The chain recombines TRBV3-1 (or the pseudogene TRBV3-2) with TRBJ1-1; D is uncertain. The length of the CDR3 is 14 residues. From germline, CDR1 is LGHDT and CDR2 YNNKEL (reference sequence). The V gene lost 1 base and the J gene lost 0 bases, with 6 bases spanning the gap. CDR3 residues: CASSQVGMNTEAFF. CDR3 in DNA: TGTGCCAGCAGCCAAGTCGGGATGAACACTGAAGCTTTCTTT.

This sequence joins TRBV2 and TRBJ2-2; 15 bases are a match to TRBD2. The CDR3 loop spans 17 amino acids. Germline V CDR1 and CDR2: SNHLY, FYNNEI. Trimming cost V 7 bases and J 1 base; bases outside gene matches: 4. CDR3 sequence reads: CASNPGLAGGNTGELFF. The CDR3 DNA reads TGTGCCAGCAATCCGGGACTAGCGGGAGGGAACACCGGGGAGCTGTTTTTT.

V usage is TRBV20-1 and J usage is TRBJ2-1; no clear D. Trimming removed 0 bases at V and 10 bases at J, with 7 bases between. There are 11 residues in the CDR3. CDR1 is DFQATT and CDR2 is SNEGSKA in the germline V gene (reference sequence). This CDR3 is CSARDYVEQFF. CDR3 bases: TGCAGTGCTAGAGACTACGTAGAGCAGTTCTTC.

The V and J genes are TRBV5-1 and TRBJ1-6, with D possibly matching TRBD1 (6 bases). Trimming took 2 bases from V and 6 from J, leaving 15 bases between them. The CDR3 has 16 residues. Per the germline V gene, CDR1 is SGHRS and CDR2 is YFSETQ. The CDR3 DNA sequence: TGCGCCAGCAGCTTAAACACAGGGCGGTCTAATTCACCCCTCCACTTT. Encoded protein: CASSLNTGRSNSPLHF.

A single count supports this clone. This chain connects TRBV7-3 to TRBJ2-2, with 14 positions matching TRBD2. Germline loops: CDR1 SGHTA, CDR2 FQGTGA. The CDR3 is made up of 17 amino acids. V gave up 5 bases and J gave up 6 bases; unmatched junction bases: 8. The CDR3 DNA is TGTGCCAGCAGCCGAGGACTAGCGGGAGGCGGAGCCGGGGAGCTGTTTTTT. This codes for CASSRGLAGGGAGELFF.

This rearrangement joins TRBV6-5 to TRBJ2-7; TRBD1 agrees at 7 bases. This CDR3 region has 15 residues. The J segment lost 1 base and the V segment lost 5 bases, leaving 8 bases of the junction unmatched. Germline values: CDR1 MNHEY, CDR2 SVGAGI. The CDR3 loop is CASSMPGTASYEQYF. The DNA for the CDR3 is TGTGCCAGCAGTATGCCCGGGACAGCTTCCTACGAGCAGTACTTC.

This clone was counted a single time. V usage is TRBV19 and J usage is TRBJ2-1, with TRBD2 identical over 7 bases. Unmatched junction bases numbered 16, after V lost 4 bases and J lost 7 bases. In germline, CDR1 is LNHDA, CDR2 SQIVND (reference sequence). This CDR3 is built from 17 residues. DNA of the CDR3: TGTGCCAGTAGTACCCCACCCCGGGGGAGGGACCCGAATGAGCAGTTCTTC. Amino acids: CASSTPPRGRDPNEQFF.

The gene calls are TRBV3-1 (or the pseudogene TRBV3-2) and TRBJ1-1; D is unclear. V was shortened by 6 bases and J by 3 bases, with 5 bases between the two germline ends. The CDR3 is 11 residues long. CDR1 LGHDT and CDR2 YNNKEL come from the germline V gene (reference sequence). The CDR3 coding sequence is TGTGCCAGCAGGAGGGACACTGAAGCTTTCTTT. It is translated as CASRRDTEAFF.

DNA for the CDR3: TGTGCCAGCAGTAACCTACAGGGCGAGCAGTACTTC. This sequence encodes CASSNLQGEQYF. The rearrangement links TRBV6-5 to TRBJ2-7, with D maybe TRBD1 (6 bases). Trimming cost V 5 bases and J 6 bases, with 11 bases left between them. Germline CDR1 MNHEY, CDR2 SVGAGI. The CDR3 spans 12 residues.

The J gene is TRBJ1-5, the V gene TRBV5-5; the D gene is possibly TRBD1 (5 bases). CDR3 length: 15 amino acids. V dropped 1 base and J dropped 2 bases, with 10 bases sitting between them. Germline assignment: CDR1 SGHKS and CDR2 YYEKEE (reference sequence). CDR3 nucleotide sequence: TGTGCCAGCAGCTTGTTGTTCAGGGGCAATCAGCCCCAGCATTTT. This sequence encodes CASSLLFRGNQPQHF.

This chain uses TRBV12-3 or TRBV12-4 with TRBJ1-5, with a tentative D call TRBD1 (5 bases). Deletions cut 1 base from V and 4 bases from J, with 5 bases between. CDR3 length: 13 amino acids. The chain's CDR3 is CASSLGTNQPQHF. CDR3 nucleotide sequence: TGTGCCAGCAGTTTAGGGACAAATCAGCCCCAGCATTTT.

The chain carries TRBV4-1 and TRBJ1-5, with D tentatively TRBD1 (6 bases). Germline CDR1 is MGHRA and CDR2 is YSYEKL. Trimming took off 4 bases at V and 5 bases at J, with 15 bases between the two ends. The length of the CDR3 is 15 residues. CDR3 DNA: TGCGCCAGCAGCCCGGAGGGGGGGAGGGATCAGCCCCAGCATTTT. It specifies CASSPEGGRDQPQHF.

The CDR3 nucleotides are TGTGCCAGCAGCCGGAGGGACTCTAACACTGAAGCTTTCTTT. The encoded protein is CASSRRDSNTEAFF. The chain joins TRBV7-2 to TRBJ1-1, with D possibly being TRBD1 (5 bases). The CDR3 is 14 amino acids. Germline-derived CDR1 and CDR2 are SGHTA and FQGNSA. V lost 5 bases, J lost 2 bases, and 12 bases lay in between.

The rearrangement joins TRBV6-5 to TRBJ2-1; D might be TRBD1 (5 bases). Germline V gene data show CDR1 as MNHEY and CDR2 as SVGAGI. This CDR3 has 14 residues. V lost 4 bases and J 4 bases, leaving 11 bases between the germline ends. CDR3: CASSLPGRYNEQFF. In DNA, the CDR3 is TGTGCCAGCAGTTTACCAGGGCGTTACAATGAGCAGTTCTTC.

The chain employs TRBV6-5 and TRBJ2-2, with 7 nucleotides matching TRBD1. With V trimmed by 6 bases and J by 3 bases, 4 bases remained unmatched. The CDR3 sequence is 14 residues long. Germline-derived CDR1 and CDR2 are MNHEY and SVGAGI. The DNA of the CDR3 is TGTGCCAGCAGGGGGGACAGCTACACCGGGGAGCTGTTTTTT. Protein: CASRGDSYTGELFF.

The gene calls are TRBV27 and TRBJ1-1; D possibly corresponds to TRBD1 (6 bases). Germline CDR1 MNHEY, CDR2 SMNVEV (reference sequence). Between the trimmed V and J ends, which lost 5 bases and 0 bases, there was a span of 10 bases. CDR3 length: 14 amino acids. For the CDR3, the DNA is TGTGCCAGCAGTATTACAGGGATGAACACTGAAGCTTTCTTT. Protein product: CASSITGMNTEAFF.

The rearrangement uses TRBV3-1 (or the pseudogene TRBV3-2) and TRBJ1-4, with 10 bases fitting TRBD1. The CDR3 runs to 15 residues. The germline V gene encodes CDR1 LGHDT and CDR2 YNNKEL (reference sequence). The trim removed 1 base at V and 8 bases at J, leaving 4 bases unmatched. The CDR3 nucleotides read TGTGCCAGCAGCCAAGGGGACAGGGGTCGGGAAAAACTGTTTTTT. It translates to CASSQGDRGREKLFF.

This clone was counted a single time. V and J are TRBV19 and TRBJ2-1; D is perhaps TRBD2 (5 bases). This CDR3 is built from 12 residues. Trimming pared 4 bases from V and 15 bases from J, leaving 16 bases between. The V gene's germline CDR1 is LNHDA and CDR2 SQIVND (reference sequence). CDR3 DNA: TGTGCCAGTAGTAGTAAGGGAGCTTGGCCGTTCTTC. It translates to CASSSKGAWPFF. Supplemented by reference TRBV19 and TRBJ2-1, the full variable domain reads DGGITQSPKYLFRKEGQNVTLSCEQNLNHDAMYWYRQDPGQGLRLIYYSQIVNDFQKGDIAEGYSVSREKKESFPLTVTSAQKNPTAFYLCASSSKGAWPFFGPGTRLTVL.

V usage is TRBV30 and J usage is TRBJ1-2, with TRBD1 matching over 7 bases. The CDR3 is 13 residues long. V lost 1 base to trimming and J lost 8 bases; unmatched junction nucleotides: 7. Germline V CDR1 and CDR2: GTSNPN, SVGIG (reference sequence). CDR3 sequence: CAWSGYRGGGYTF. The CDR3 nucleotides read TGTGCCTGGAGTGGCTACAGGGGTGGCGGCTACACCTTC. The entire variable domain, with the rest obtained from reference TRBV30 and TRBJ1-2, is as follows: SQTIHQWPATLVQPVGSPLSLECTVEGTSNPNLYWYRQAAGRGLQLLFYSVGIGQISSEVPQNLSASRPQDRQFILSSKKLLLSDSGFYLCAWSGYRGGGYTFGSGTRLTVV.

This chain connects TRBV11-2 to TRBJ2-1; the D gene is possibly TRBD1 (7 bases). The V end was cut by 6 bases, the J end by 1 base, with 13 bases between. This CDR3 region has 15 residues. Germline lookup yields CDR1 SGHAT and CDR2 FQNNGV. DNA for the CDR3: TGTGCCAGCAGGTACGCAGGGGGGTCCTACAATGAGCAGTTCTTC. Residues: CASRYAGGSYNEQFF.

The chain carries TRBV7-2 and TRBJ1-4; D may be TRBD1 (6 bases). Germline CDR1 and CDR2: SGHTA and FQGNSA. The CDR3 runs to 15 residues. V was clipped by 5 bases and J by 4 bases, with 14 bases between them. CDR3: CASSQRGLLNEKLFF. In DNA form, the CDR3 reads TGTGCCAGCAGCCAAAGGGGGTTGCTTAATGAAAAACTGTTTTTT. The full variable domain, with the rest looked up from reference TRBV7-2 and TRBJ1-4, is GAGVSQSPSNKVTEKGKDVELRCDPISGHTALYWYRQSLGQGLEFLIYFQGNSAPDKSGLPSDRFSAERTGGSVSTLTIQRTQQEDSAVYLCASSQRGLLNEKLFFGSGTQLSVL.

The genes are TRBV3-1 (or the pseudogene TRBV3-2) and TRBJ1-2; 9 bases are shared with TRBD1. The germline V gene has CDR1 LGHDT and CDR2 YNNKEL (reference sequence). Trimming removed 4 bases from V and 4 bases from J; junction bases left unmatched: 10. The CDR3 length is 16 residues. CDR3 sequence reads: CASSPLYPGQGYGYTF. The CDR3 DNA reads TGTGCCAGCAGCCCCTTGTACCCGGGACAGGGCTATGGCTACACCTTC.

The chain carries TRBV6-2 or TRBV6-3 and TRBJ2-5; D gene uncertain. The CDR3 runs to 12 residues. V shed 6 bases and J shed 3 bases, with 8 bases lying between them. Germline V gene data show CDR1 as MNHEY and CDR2 as SVGEGT. The CDR3 DNA reads as TGTGCCAGCAGATACCCCAAAGAGACCCAGTACTTC. Protein: CASRYPKETQYF.

As regards this clone: The sample has other DNA sequences that encode this CDR3 too. The rearrangement joins TRBV9 to TRBJ2-5, with D unclear. Trimming took 0 bases from V and 5 from J, leaving 8 bases between them. The CDR3 covers 13 residues. The germline V gene encodes CDR1 SGDLS and CDR2 YYNGEE. DNA for the CDR3: TGTGCCAGCAGCGTAGATCCGTCCGAGACCCAGTACTTC. Its translation: CASSVDPSETQYF.

The chain couples TRBV27 to TRBJ2-7; TRBD2 is a possible D gene (5 bases). Germline CDR1 is MNHEY and CDR2 is SMNVEV (reference sequence). Trimming removed 2 bases at V and 2 bases at J, with 10 bases between. This CDR3 region has 14 residues. As DNA, the CDR3 is TGTGCCAGCAGTTTAGAGGGCCGCACCTACGAGCAGTACTTC. Encoded protein: CASSLEGRTYEQYF.

The genes are TRBV5-1 and TRBJ1-2, with 7 bases aligning to TRBD1. CDR3 size: 15 residues. Losses at the gene ends were 3 bases for V and 0 bases for J; bases not matched to a gene: 5. CDR1 SGHRS and CDR2 YFSETQ come from the germline V gene. CDR3 nucleotides: TGCGCCAGCAGCTACGACAGGGAACCTAACTATGGCTACACCTTC. Translation: CASSYDREPNYGYTF.

V is TRBV2 and J is TRBJ2-3; TRBD2 aligns across 7 bases. Trimming at V came to 4 bases and at J to 3 bases, leaving 10 bases not matched to a gene. The CDR3 consists of 16 residues. The germline CDR1 and CDR2 sequences are SNHLY and FYNNEI. The CDR3 DNA reads TGTGCCAGCAGTGCGCGGGGGACCAACCTTACAGATACGCAGTATTTT. This encodes CASSARGTNLTDTQYF. Based on the CDR3 plus reference TRBV2 and TRBJ2-3, the full variable domain is EPEVTQTPSHQVTQMGQEVILRCVPISNHLYFYWYRQILGQKVEFLVSFYNNEISEKSEIFDDQFSVERPDGSNFTLKIRSTKLEDSAMYFCASSARGTNLTDTQYFGPGTRLTVL.

The gene calls are TRBV7-9 and TRBJ2-5; the D is unclear. Germline CDR1 and CDR2: SEHNR and FQNEAQ (reference sequence). With 1 base removed from V and 4 bases from J, the gap between germline ends came to 13 bases. The CDR3 runs to 15 residues. The CDR3 DNA follows: TGTGCCAGCAGCTTAGGGTACCAGAGGTTAGAGACCCAGTACTTC. Translating gives CASSLGYQRLETQYF.

CDR3 amino acids: CATQFRGGGSPLHF. In nucleotides, the CDR3 is TGTGCCACCCAATTTCGGGGGGGTGGTTCACCCCTCCACTTT. The rearrangement uses TRBV19 and TRBJ1-6, with D perhaps TRBD1 (5 bases). CDR3 length equals 14 residues. Germline V gives CDR1 LNHDA, CDR2 SQIVND (reference sequence). Trimming took 10 bases from V and 9 from J, leaving 19 bases between them.